This T cell receptor (beta chain) was captured in a study of identical twins. The study, taken as a whole, reports: Excess sharing by twins proved weaker in beta out-of-frame sequences.

Via MiXCR, TCRdb re-called the 5' RACE reads, giving one row per CDR3 protein. The repertoire has roughly 570,000 distinct CDR3 sequences, roughly 9.9% of them found once; the top ten carry roughly 3%. This clonotype appeared many times. The target antigen is unknown. The germline V gene encodes CDR1 MDHEN and CDR2 SYDVKM. The CDR3 is 12 residues long. V gave up 5 bases and J gave up 4 bases, with 8 bases separating them. The same specimen was also included in a second study, on yellow fever vaccine responses in identical twins.

The rearrangement joins TRBV28 to TRBJ2-5; D unresolved. Sequenced input: PBMCs. The sequence was obtained from a woman younger than 30 in good health. CDR3 nucleotide sequence: TGTGCCAGCAGTCCGATAAGAGAGACCCAGTACTTC. Amino acids: CASSPIRETQYF.